Listed here are 19 T cell receptor beta chains from one sample, sequenced in a study of cytomegalovirus exposure and HLA in healthy donors. Primers: 60 Vbeta forward and 13 Jbeta reverse. This table comes from immunoSEQ multiplex PCR, and its TCRdb copy is limited to in-frame clones, with some not included. In the table there are 200,000 or so clones, around 83% of which are singletons. The sample consisted of PBMCs. The receptors here all came from a woman aged 40 to 49 in good health and CMV-seronegative.

This chain uses TRBV4-1 with TRBJ2-3, with TRBD2 matching over 14 bases. This CDR3 is 17 amino acids long. CDR1 MGHRA and CDR2 YSYEKL come from the germline V gene. The ends lost 1 base at V and 3 bases at J; junction bases unmatched: 3. CDR3 sequence (DNA): TGCGCCAGCAGCCAAGGAGGGACTAGCGGGAGAACAGATACGCAGTATTTT. It yields the protein CASSQGGTSGRTDTQYF.

As for this clone: Relative to the germline gene, one junction end is altered; a read error may explain this. The V gene is TRBV4-2, the J gene TRBJ2-6; possibly TRBD1 for D (6 bases). Germline CDR1 is LGHNA and CDR2 is YNFKEQ. This CDR3 has 16 residues. CDR3 sequence reads: CVSSPQGGSGANVLTF. The CDR3 DNA follows: TGTGTCAGCAGCCCGCAAGGGGGCTCTGGGGCCAACGTCCTGACTTTC.

The chain joins TRBV7-2 to TRBJ2-5, with D possibly matching TRBD2 (5 bases). V was shortened by 5 bases and J by 1 base, with 14 bases between the two germline ends. Germline V gives CDR1 SGHTA, CDR2 FQGNSA. The CDR3 sequence is 15 residues long. The CDR3 here is CASSARSSGQETQYF. DNA of the CDR3: TGTGCCAGCAGCGCCCGGTCCAGCGGCCAAGAGACCCAGTACTTC.

The gene calls are TRBV30 and TRBJ2-1; 14 bases are shared with TRBD2. This CDR3 comprises 15 residues. Germline CDR1 and CDR2: GTSNPN and SVGIG (reference sequence). Losses at the gene ends were 3 bases for V and 10 bases for J; bases not matched to a gene: 8. The chain's CDR3 is CAWSEGLAGVDEQFF. In DNA form, the CDR3 reads TGTGCCTGGAGCGAGGGACTAGCGGGAGTCGACGAGCAGTTCTTC.

The V gene is TRBV7-9, the J gene TRBJ2-7; weak D call: TRBD2 (5 bases). The CDR3 runs 16 residues. V dropped 0 bases and J dropped 0 bases, with 12 bases sitting between them. From germline, CDR1 is SEHNR and CDR2 FQNEAQ (reference sequence). CDR3 in amino acids: CASSLAAGGSSYEQYF. CDR3 bases: TGTGCCAGCAGCTTAGCTGCCGGAGGAAGCTCCTACGAGCAGTACTTC. The full variable domain, in which reference TRBV7-9 and TRBJ2-7 provide the parts outside the CDR3, is DTGVSQNPRHKITKRGQNVTFRCDPISEHNRLYWYRQTLGQGPEFLTYFQNEAQLEKSRLLSDRFSAERPKGSFSTLEIQRTEQGDSAMYLCASSLAAGGSSYEQYFGPGTRLTVT.

V gene TRBV28 combines with J gene TRBJ2-7, with TRBD2 matching over 8 bases. The ends lost 1 base at V and 4 bases at J; junction bases unmatched: 6. CDR3 size: 15 residues. Germline lookup yields CDR1 MDHEN and CDR2 SYDVKM. CDR3 coding DNA: TGTGCCAGCAGTTTATATGGGGCTAGCGGGTACGAGCAGTACTTC. Its protein is CASSLYGASGYEQYF.

This clone appeared a few times. J is TRBJ2-1 and V is TRBV5-4, with D possibly matching TRBD2 (5 bases). V gave up 4 bases and J gave up 4 bases, with 18 bases separating them. CDR1 and CDR2 from the germline V gene are SGHNT and YYREEE (reference sequence). The CDR3 length is 16 residues. CDR3 nucleotides: TGTGCCAGCAGCCCCCCGAGGGTAAATTCGTACAATGAGCAGTTCTTC. It translates to CASSPPRVNSYNEQFF.

CDR3 amino acids: CSVEGATGELFF. The CDR3 nucleotides are TGCAGCGTTGAAGGGGCCACCGGGGAGCTGTTTTTT. The chain links TRBV29-1 to TRBJ2-2, with D unresolved. Looked up from germline, CDR1 is SQVTM and CDR2 is ANQGSEA. The CDR3 runs to 12 residues. V lost 1 base and J lost 4, with 4 bases in between.

V is TRBV11-3 and J is TRBJ2-7, with D unclear. Trimming took 5 bases from V and 2 from J, leaving 13 bases between them. This CDR3 contains 14 residues. The germline gives CDR1 SGHNT, CDR2 YENEEA. The DNA for the CDR3 is TGTGCCAGCAGCGCAATCAGTAATCCCTACGAGCAGTACTTC. Translation: CASSAISNPYEQYF.

This chain uses TRBV15 with TRBJ2-1; D is unresolved. Between the trimmed V and J ends, which lost 0 bases and 8 bases, there was a span of 5 bases. Germline assignment: CDR1 LNHNV and CDR2 YYDKDF (reference sequence). CDR3 length equals 12 residues. CDR3 DNA: TGTGCCACCAGCAGAGATCTCCATGAGCAGTTCTTC. It translates to CATSRDLHEQFF.

This clone was observed a handful of times. V is TRBV30 and J is TRBJ2-7, with TRBD1 matching over 7 bases. The CDR3 has 13 residues. From germline, CDR1 is GTSNPN and CDR2 SVGIG (reference sequence). V gave up 2 bases and J gave up 2 bases; unmatched junction bases: 3. The CDR3 DNA reads TGTGCCTGGAGTAGGGACAGTGCCTACGAGCAGTACTTC. Translated, it gives CAWSRDSAYEQYF.

The chain employs TRBV4-1 and TRBJ2-3; 8 bases map to TRBD1. The CDR3 totals 16 residues. Per germline, CDR1 MGHRA and CDR2 YSYEKL. With V trimmed by 1 base and J by 0 bases, 3 bases remained unmatched. CDR3 residues: CASSQVWTGSTDTQYF. The CDR3 DNA reads as TGCGCCAGCAGCCAAGTGTGGACAGGGAGCACAGATACGCAGTATTTT.

This rearrangement joins TRBV11-2 to TRBJ2-1; 7 nucleotides agree with TRBD2. Germline CDR1 and CDR2: SGHAT and FQNNGV. The length of the CDR3 is 16 residues. V shed 5 bases and J 5 bases; nucleotides not matched to a gene: 12. CDR3 protein: CASSLRAGAGDNEQFF. The CDR3 nucleotides are TGTGCCAGCAGCCTTCGGGCGGGTGCGGGGGACAATGAGCAGTTCTTC.

This chain uses TRBV12-5 with TRBJ2-2; the D gene is possibly TRBD2 (5 bases). The ends were cut back, 6 bases at V and 5 bases at J, with 16 bases in the middle. The CDR3 runs 15 residues. Germline V CDR1 and CDR2: LGHNT, FRNRAP. The CDR3 spells CASGPTNSPTGELFF. The CDR3 nucleotides read TGTGCTAGTGGCCCGACTAATAGTCCGACCGGGGAGCTGTTTTTT.

This rearrangement joins TRBV18 to TRBJ2-3, with 14 nucleotides matching TRBD2. Germline trimming cut 1 base from V and 1 base from J; bases unmatched to any gene: 4. The CDR3 has 18 amino acids. Germline V CDR1 and CDR2: KGHSH, LQKENI. CDR3 sequence: CASSPLPGLAGGTDTQYF. CDR3 nucleotide sequence: TGTGCCAGCTCACCACTACCGGGACTAGCGGGAGGCACAGATACGCAGTATTTT.

This chain joins TRBV28 and TRBJ2-7; tentative D call: TRBD2 (6 bases). Germline V gene lookup returns CDR1 MDHEN and CDR2 SYDVKM. There are 13 residues in the CDR3. Trimming removed 6 bases at V and 6 bases at J, with 15 bases between. CDR3 residues: CASRPSGVVEQYF. Written as DNA, the CDR3 is TGTGCCAGCAGACCCTCGGGGGTGGTCGAGCAGTACTTC.

This chain uses TRBV6-5 with TRBJ1-5; D unclear. Germline CDR1 and CDR2: MNHEY and SVGAGI. The CDR3 loop spans 14 amino acids. V lost 6 bases and J 4 bases, leaving 13 bases between the germline ends. DNA of the CDR3: TGTGCCAGCAGCCCCCGGCGGGTAAATCAGCCCCAGCATTTT. It translates to CASSPRRVNQPQHF.

The CDR3 region is CASTVLAGAYEQYF. The DNA of the CDR3 is TGTGCCAGCACCGTACTAGCGGGGGCCTACGAGCAGTACTTC. The rearrangement joins TRBV6-6 to TRBJ2-7, with TRBD2 matching over 11 bases. The CDR3 loop spans 14 amino acids. Germline-derived CDR1 and CDR2 are MNHNY and SVGAGI (reference sequence). Trimming cost V 7 bases and J 2 bases; bases outside gene matches: 4.

The rearrangement joins TRBV2 to TRBJ2-6; the D gene is possibly TRBD1 (6 bases). Trimming took off 4 bases at V and 0 bases at J, with 22 bases between the two ends. In germline, CDR1 is SNHLY, CDR2 FYNNEI. This CDR3 comprises 20 residues. CDR3 protein: CASSAVSPRQDISGANVLTF. The CDR3 DNA is TGTGCCAGCAGTGCAGTTTCTCCGAGACAGGACATCTCTGGGGCCAACGTCCTGACTTTC.